A selection of T cell receptor beta chains follows, all from one sample in a study of CD8 T cells in ankylosing spondylitis. TCRdb re-analysed the 5' RACE reads in MiXCR, keeping a single row per CDR3 protein. The data show a few hundred thousand distinct CDR3 sequences, with about 17% seen just once and about two fifths held by the top ten. The sequenced sample consisted of blood, either unsorted or a sorted T cell fraction (not recorded which). These receptors all stem from a male donor with ankylosing spondylitis. CDR3s include the opening cysteine and the closing phenylalanine or tryptophan. A D gene is named only where the DNA matches it firmly. The listing skips clone size in some rows; elsewhere it reads once, few, many or a size class.

D: NA
J: TRBJ1-2
V: TRBV12-3/TRBV12-4
size: NA
DNA: TGTGCCAGCAGTATTCCCGGGAACTATGGCTACACCTTC
CDR3: CASSIPGNYGYTF

D: NA
J: TRBJ2-2
V: TRBV28
size: few
DNA: TGTGCCAGCAGTTTCGAACTAGCGAACACCGGGGAGCTGTTTTTT
CDR3: CASSFELANTGELFF

D: NA
J: TRBJ1-1
V: TRBV7-9
size: few
DNA: TGTGCCAGCAGCCCGCCGGCCGCCCGGCCCGGTTGGGCTTTCTTT
CDR3: CASSPPAARPGWAFF

D: NA
J: TRBJ2-5
V: TRBV7-9
size: many
DNA: TGTGCCAGCAGCCCAGATGGGGAAGAGACCCAGTACTTC
CDR3: CASSPDGEETQYF

D: NA
J: TRBJ1-2
V: TRBV4-2
size: NA
DNA: TGTGCCAGCAGCCAAGATGGGTGGCTGGATGGCTACACCTTC
CDR3: CASSQDGWLDGYTF

D: NA
J: TRBJ2-7
V: TRBV5-6
size: many
DNA: TGTGCCAGCAGTTTATCGGGGCCCTACGAGCAGTACTTC
CDR3: CASSLSGPYEQYF

D: TRBD1
J: TRBJ2-1
V: TRBV29-1
size: many
DNA: TGCAGCGTTGAAGCAACCGGGACAGACTACAATGAGCAGTTCTTC
CDR3: CSVEATGTDYNEQFF

D: NA
J: TRBJ1-1
V: TRBV10-1
size: NA
DNA: TGCGCCAGCATGAACCCCTTGGACACTGAAGCTTTCTTT
CDR3: CASMNPLDTEAFF

D: NA
J: TRBJ2-7
V: TRBV14
size: NA
DNA: TGTGCCAGCAGCCAAGATTCAGGACAACCCTACGAGCAGTACTTC
CDR3: CASSQDSGQPYEQYF

D: NA
J: TRBJ1-1
V: TRBV12-3/TRBV12-4
size: few
DNA: TGTGCCAGCAGTCCCCCGACAGGTGCTATGAACACTGAAGCTTTCTTT
CDR3: CASSPPTGAMNTEAFF

D: NA
J: TRBJ1-1
V: TRBV27
size: few
DNA: TGTGCCAGCAGTCTATCAGGGTTATGGACTGAAGCTTTCTTT
CDR3: CASSLSGLWTEAFF

D: NA
J: TRBJ2-3
V: TRBV7-9
size: NA
DNA: TGTGCCAGCAGTTCTACGACAGCTAGCACAGATACGCAGTATTTT
CDR3: CASSSTTASTDTQYF